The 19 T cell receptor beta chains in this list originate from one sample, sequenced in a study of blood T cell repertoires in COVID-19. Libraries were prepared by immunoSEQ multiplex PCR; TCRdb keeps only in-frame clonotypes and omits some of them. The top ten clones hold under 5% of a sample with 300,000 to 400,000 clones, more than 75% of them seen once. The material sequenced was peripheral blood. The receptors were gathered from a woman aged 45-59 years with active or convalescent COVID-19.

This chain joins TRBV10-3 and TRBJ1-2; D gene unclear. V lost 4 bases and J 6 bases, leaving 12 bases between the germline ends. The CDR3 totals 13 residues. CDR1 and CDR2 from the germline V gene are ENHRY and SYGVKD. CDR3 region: CAISVSRLDGYTF. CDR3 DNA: TGTGCCATCAGTGTCAGCAGGTTAGATGGCTACACCTTC.

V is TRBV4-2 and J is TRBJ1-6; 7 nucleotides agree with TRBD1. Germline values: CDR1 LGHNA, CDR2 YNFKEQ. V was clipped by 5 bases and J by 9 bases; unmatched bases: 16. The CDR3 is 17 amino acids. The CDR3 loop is CASSALQGPAQGSPLHF. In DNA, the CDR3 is TGTGCCAGCAGCGCATTACAGGGGCCAGCGCAGGGTTCACCCCTCCACTTT.

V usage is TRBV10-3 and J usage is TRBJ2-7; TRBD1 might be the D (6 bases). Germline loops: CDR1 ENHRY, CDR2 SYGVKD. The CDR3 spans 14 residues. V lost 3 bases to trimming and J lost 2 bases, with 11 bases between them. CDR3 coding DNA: TGTGCCATCAGTGATCTCAGGGGTACCTACGAGCAGTACTTC. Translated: CAISDLRGTYEQYF.

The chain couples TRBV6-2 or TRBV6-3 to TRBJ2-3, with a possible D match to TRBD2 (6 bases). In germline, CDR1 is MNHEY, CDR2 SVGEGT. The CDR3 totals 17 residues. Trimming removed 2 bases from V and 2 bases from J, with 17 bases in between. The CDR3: CASSYLTRSGYTDTQYF. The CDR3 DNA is TGTGCCAGCAGTTACCTGACTAGATCAGGGTACACAGATACGCAGTATTTT.

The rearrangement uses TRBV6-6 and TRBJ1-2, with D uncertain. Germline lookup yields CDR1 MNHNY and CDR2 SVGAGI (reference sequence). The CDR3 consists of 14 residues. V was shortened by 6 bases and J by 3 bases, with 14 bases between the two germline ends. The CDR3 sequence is CASRLSGMDYGYTF. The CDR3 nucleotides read TGTGCCAGCAGGCTCTCCGGGATGGACTATGGCTACACCTTC.

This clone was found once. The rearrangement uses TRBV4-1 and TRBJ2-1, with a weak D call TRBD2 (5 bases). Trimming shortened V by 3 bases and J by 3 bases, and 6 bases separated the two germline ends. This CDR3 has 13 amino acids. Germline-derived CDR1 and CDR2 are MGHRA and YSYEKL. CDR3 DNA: TGCGCCAGCAGCCAGAGGGACTACAATGAGCAGTTCTTC. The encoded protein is CASSQRDYNEQFF.

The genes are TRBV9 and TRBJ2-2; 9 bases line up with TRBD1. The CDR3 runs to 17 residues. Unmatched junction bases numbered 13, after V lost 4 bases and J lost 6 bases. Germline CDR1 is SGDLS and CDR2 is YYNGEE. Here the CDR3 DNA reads TGTGCCAGCAGCCTCGGGACAGGGAAGGTGGTTGCCGGGGAGCTGTTTTTT. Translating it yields CASSLGTGKVVAGELFF.

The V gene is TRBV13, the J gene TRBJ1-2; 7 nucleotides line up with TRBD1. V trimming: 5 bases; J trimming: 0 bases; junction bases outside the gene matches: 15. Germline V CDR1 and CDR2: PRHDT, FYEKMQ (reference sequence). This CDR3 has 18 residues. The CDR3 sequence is CASSPPLRGIRANYGYTF. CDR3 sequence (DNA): TGTGCCAGCAGCCCTCCCCTCAGGGGGATACGGGCTAACTATGGCTACACCTTC.

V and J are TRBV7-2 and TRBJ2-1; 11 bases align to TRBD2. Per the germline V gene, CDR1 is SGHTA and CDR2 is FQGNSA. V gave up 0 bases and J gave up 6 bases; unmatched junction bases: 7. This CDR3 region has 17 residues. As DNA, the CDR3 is TGTGCCAGCAGCTTAGCCTATCTAGCGGGGGGCGGCAATGAGCAGTTCTTC. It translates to CASSLAYLAGGGNEQFF.

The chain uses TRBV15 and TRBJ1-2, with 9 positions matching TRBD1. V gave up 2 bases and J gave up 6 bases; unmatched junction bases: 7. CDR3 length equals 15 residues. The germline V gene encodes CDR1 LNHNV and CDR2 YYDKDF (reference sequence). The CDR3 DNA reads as TGTGCCACCAGCAGAATTGGACAGGGGTTTAATGGCTACACCTTC. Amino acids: CATSRIGQGFNGYTF.

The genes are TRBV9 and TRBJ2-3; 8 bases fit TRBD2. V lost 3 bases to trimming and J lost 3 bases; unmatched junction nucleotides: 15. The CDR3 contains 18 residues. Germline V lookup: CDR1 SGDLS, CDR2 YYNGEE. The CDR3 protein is CASSDRGGWTSQTDTQYF. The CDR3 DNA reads TGTGCCAGCAGCGACCGAGGAGGATGGACTAGCCAAACAGATACGCAGTATTTT.

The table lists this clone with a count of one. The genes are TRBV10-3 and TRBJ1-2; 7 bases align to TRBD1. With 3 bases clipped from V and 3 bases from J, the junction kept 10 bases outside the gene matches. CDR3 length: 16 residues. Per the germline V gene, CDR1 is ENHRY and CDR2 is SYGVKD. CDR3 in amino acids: CAISDPGQSSDYGYTF. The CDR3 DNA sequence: TGTGCCATCAGTGACCCGGGACAGAGCTCCGACTATGGCTACACCTTC.

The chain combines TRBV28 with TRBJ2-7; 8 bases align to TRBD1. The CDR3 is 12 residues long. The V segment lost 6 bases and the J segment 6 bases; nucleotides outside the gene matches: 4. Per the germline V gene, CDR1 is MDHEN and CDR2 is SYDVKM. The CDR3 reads CASRSGGPEQYF. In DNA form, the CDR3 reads TGTGCCAGCAGGTCAGGGGGCCCCGAGCAGTACTTC.

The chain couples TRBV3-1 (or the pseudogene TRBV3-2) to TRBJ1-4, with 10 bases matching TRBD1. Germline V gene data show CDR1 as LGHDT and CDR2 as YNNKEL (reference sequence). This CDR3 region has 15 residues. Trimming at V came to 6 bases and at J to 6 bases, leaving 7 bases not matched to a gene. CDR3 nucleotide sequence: TGTGCCAGCAGTCTAACCGGGACAGGGGATGAAAAACTGTTTTTT. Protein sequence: CASSLTGTGDEKLFF.

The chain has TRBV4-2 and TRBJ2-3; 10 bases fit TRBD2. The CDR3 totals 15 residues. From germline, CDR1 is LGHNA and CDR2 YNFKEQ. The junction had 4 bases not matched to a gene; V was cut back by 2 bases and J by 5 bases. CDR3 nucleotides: TGTGCCAGCAGCCAATTAGCGGGGGGCGAAGATACGCAGTATTTT. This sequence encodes CASSQLAGGEDTQYF.

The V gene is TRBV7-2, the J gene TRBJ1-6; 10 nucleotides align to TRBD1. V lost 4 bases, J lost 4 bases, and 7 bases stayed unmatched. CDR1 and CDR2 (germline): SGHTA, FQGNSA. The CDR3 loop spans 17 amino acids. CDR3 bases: TGTGCCAGCAGCTCCCGGGACAGGGGAGCGTATAATTCACCCCTCCACTTT. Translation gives CASSSRDRGAYNSPLHF.

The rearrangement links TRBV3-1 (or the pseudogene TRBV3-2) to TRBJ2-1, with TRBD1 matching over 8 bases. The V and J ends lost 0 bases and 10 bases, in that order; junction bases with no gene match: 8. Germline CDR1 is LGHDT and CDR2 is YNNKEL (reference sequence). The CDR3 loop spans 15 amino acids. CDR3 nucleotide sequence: TGTGCCAGCAGCCAAGACAGTCGAGACAGGGGCGAGCAGTTCTTC. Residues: CASSQDSRDRGEQFF.

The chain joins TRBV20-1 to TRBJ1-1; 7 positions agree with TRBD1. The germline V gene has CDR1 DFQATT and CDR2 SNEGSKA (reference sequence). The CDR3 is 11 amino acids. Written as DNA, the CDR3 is TGCAAACCAGGGGGGAACACTGAAGCTTTCTTT. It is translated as CKPGGNTEAFF.

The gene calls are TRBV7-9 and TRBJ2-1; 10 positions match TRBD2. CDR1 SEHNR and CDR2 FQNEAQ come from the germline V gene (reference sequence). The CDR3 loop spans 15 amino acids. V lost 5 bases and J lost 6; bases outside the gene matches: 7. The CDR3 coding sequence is TGTGCCAGCAGCACGCTAGCGGGAGCCCCCAATGAGCAGTTCTTC. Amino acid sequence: CASSTLAGAPNEQFF.